This record looks at one TCR beta chain sequence and its context. Its antigen is unidentified. This entry belongs to a study of graft-versus-host responses after intestinal transplantation. Study details: Anti-thymocyte globulin served as induction for all recipients, who then took tacrolimus and steroids for about three years.

Libraries were prepared by immunoSEQ multiplex PCR; TCRdb keeps only in-frame clonotypes and omits some of them. The sample lists 50,000 or so clones, around nine tenths occurring once. Study-wide results and caveats: Patients with graft-donor T cell macrochimerism had high graft-versus-host to host-versus-graft clonal ratios in allografts.

Germline values: CDR1 SGHVS, CDR2 FQNEAQ. Germline trimming cut 5 bases from V and 0 bases from J; bases unmatched to any gene: 1. The CDR3 totals 14 residues. The receptor was isolated from a human patient who received an intestinal transplant, so some T cells may come from the graft donor. The sequencing here drew on PBMCs, taken less than 130 days after intestinal transplantation. V is TRBV7-8 and J is TRBJ2-1; 7 bases line up with TRBD1. CDR3 coding DNA: TGTGCCAGCAGCCCAGGGGGCTCCTACAATGAGCAGTTCTTC. This translates into CASSPGGSYNEQFF.